The 15 T cell receptor beta chains below all came from one sample that was sequenced in a study of type 1 and type 2 diabetes patients. The PCR template was genomic DNA. A primer set of 30 forward and 13 reverse primers amplified the CDR3. One entry per CDR3 protein, called by TCRdb with MiXCR from the multiplex PCR reads. Of approximately 260,000 distinct CDR3 sequences in the sample, around 47% are singletons; the top ten hold around 13%. Specimen: peripheral blood mononuclear cells (PBMCs). These receptors were obtained from a man aged 18-30 years with type 2 diabetes.

The chain combines TRBV28 with TRBJ1-2, with 7 bases identical to TRBD1. Germline assignment: CDR1 MDHEN and CDR2 SYDVKM. CDR3 length: 17 residues. The DNA of the CDR3 is TGTGACCCTCCAATCCGGGACAGAACTCCGGGCGTATATGGCTACACCTTC. This codes for CDPPIRDRTPGVYGYTF.

The gene calls are TRBV12-3 or TRBV12-4 and TRBJ1-1; the D is unclear. This CDR3 is built from 13 residues. Trimming removed 2 bases at V and 5 bases at J, with 9 bases between. The CDR3 DNA reads as TGTGCCAGCAGTTTAAGTGCGCAGACTGAAGCTTTCTTT. This translates into CASSLSAQTEAFF.

The rearrangement links TRBV24-1 to TRBJ2-7; a possible D gene is TRBD1 (6 bases). The CDR3 sequence is 14 residues long. Between the trimmed V and J ends, which lost 3 bases and 2 bases, there was a span of 10 bases. CDR1 KGHDR and CDR2 SFDVKD come from the germline V gene. DNA of the CDR3: TGTGCCACCAGTGATACCGGGACACCCTACGAGCAGTACTTC. This sequence encodes CATSDTGTPYEQYF.

This clonotype was observed at least ten times. The chain combines TRBV2 with TRBJ2-5; no definite D call. Between the trimmed V and J ends, which lost 4 bases and 2 bases, there was a span of 5 bases. The CDR3 loop spans 12 amino acids. CDR1 SNHLY and CDR2 FYNNEI come from the germline V gene. In nucleotides, the CDR3 is TGTGCCAGCAGTGTAGGGCAAGAGACCCAGTACTTC. It specifies CASSVGQETQYF.

Many counts were recorded for this clonotype. The V call is TRBV7-2, the J call TRBJ2-5, with 7 bases fitting TRBD2. With V trimmed by 7 bases and J by 5 bases, 7 bases remained unmatched. The CDR3 consists of 13 residues. The germline V gene has CDR1 SGHTA and CDR2 FQGNSA. Here the CDR3 reads CASTVGGYETQYF. The CDR3 region has the DNA TGTGCCAGCACCGTGGGGGGGTACGAGACCCAGTACTTC.

CDR3 sequence: CASSYAGSGGNYNEQFF. In nucleotides, the CDR3 is TGTGCCAGCAGTTACGCCGGTAGCGGGGGGAACTACAATGAGCAGTTCTTC. This rearrangement joins TRBV6-5 to TRBJ2-1; 10 nucleotides agree with TRBD2. This CDR3 spans 17 amino acids. The V gene's germline CDR1 is MNHEY and CDR2 SVGAGI. The V and J ends lost 2 bases and 3 bases, in that order; junction bases with no gene match: 7.

The chain uses TRBV9 and TRBJ2-2; D is ambiguous. The V gene's germline CDR1 is SGDLS and CDR2 YYNGEE. The V end was cut by 3 bases, the J end by 4 bases, with 10 bases between. The CDR3 covers 14 residues. This CDR3 reads CASSAQIFTGELFF. The DNA of the CDR3 is TGTGCCAGCAGCGCCCAAATTTTCACCGGGGAGCTGTTTTTT.

This chain uses TRBV7-3 with TRBJ1-4; tentative D call: TRBD1 (6 bases). Germline V gives CDR1 SGHTA, CDR2 FQGTGA. The length of the CDR3 is 15 residues. V lost 3 bases to trimming and J lost 6 bases, with 14 bases between them. The CDR3 bases are TGTGCCAGCAGCTTTACAGACAGGCGGGATGAAAAACTGTTTTTT. This encodes CASSFTDRRDEKLFF.

This clonotype was observed a few times. The chain has TRBV15 and TRBJ2-1, with TRBD2 matching over 9 bases. The junction had 4 bases not matched to a gene; V was cut back by 0 bases and J by 7 bases. The germline gives CDR1 LNHNV, CDR2 YYDKDF (reference sequence). The CDR3 contains 15 residues. The CDR3 coding sequence is TGTGCCACCAGCAGAGATCCTAGCGGGGAAAATGAGCAGTTCTTC. It yields the protein CATSRDPSGENEQFF. The variable domain in full, with the rest retrieved from reference TRBV15 and TRBJ2-1, is DAMVIQNPRYQVTQFGKPVTLSCSQTLNHNVMYWYQQKSSQAPKLLFHYYDKDFNNEADTPDNFQSRRPNTSFCFLDIRSPGLGDTAMYLCATSRDPSGENEQFFGPGTRLTVL.

This clonotype was recorded a few times. The chain links TRBV4-3 to TRBJ2-1; D gene uncertain. This CDR3 contains 13 residues. CDR1 and CDR2 from the germline V gene are LGHNA and YSLEER. The V end lost 4 bases, the J end lost 2 bases, and 6 bases lay between the germline ends. CDR3 DNA: TGCGCCAGCAGCCGGAGTACCTACAATGAGCAGTTCTTC. It translates to CASSRSTYNEQFF.

This clonotype was observed a few times. This chain links TRBV9 with TRBJ2-5, with D uncertain. This CDR3 has 13 residues. Germline CDR1 is SGDLS and CDR2 is YYNGEE. The ends were cut back, 0 bases at V and 3 bases at J, with 6 bases in the middle. CDR3 coding DNA: TGTGCCAGCAGCGTAGGCGGAAAAGAGACCCAGTACTTC. Its protein is CASSVGGKETQYF. Looking up the rest from reference TRBV9 and TRBJ2-5 gives the full variable domain: DSGVTQTPKHLITATGQRVTLRCSPRSGDLSVYWYQQSLDQGLQFLIQYYNGEERAKGNILERFSAQQFPDLHSELNLSSLELGDSALYFCASSVGGKETQYFGPGTRLLVL.

The chain has TRBV7-7 and TRBJ2-7, with 10 bases lining up with TRBD1. The CDR3 length is 12 residues. Germline V gene lookup returns CDR1 SSHAT and CDR2 FNYEAQ (reference sequence). Losses at the gene ends were 9 bases for V and 7 bases for J; bases not matched to a gene: 6. In DNA, the CDR3 is TGTGCCAGGAGGGACAGGGGATGGGAGCAGTACTTC. This codes for CARRDRGWEQYF.

This clonotype appeared a few times. The chain has TRBV5-1 and TRBJ1-1, with TRBD1 matching 7 bases. J gave up 3 bases and V 2 bases, and 4 bases lay outside the gene matches. Germline V lookup: CDR1 SGHRS, CDR2 YFSETQ. The CDR3 spans 14 residues. Written as DNA, the CDR3 is TGCGCCAGCAGCTTAACAGGGGCTGACACTGAAGCTTTCTTT. Residues: CASSLTGADTEAFF.

A single count supports this clonotype. V usage is TRBV7-9 and J usage is TRBJ2-7; 7 bases line up with TRBD2. V lost 5 bases to trimming and J lost 6 bases; unmatched junction nucleotides: 7. CDR1 is SEHNR and CDR2 is FQNEAQ in the germline V gene (reference sequence). This CDR3 region has 13 residues. CDR3 region: CASSPRPGGEQYF. The DNA of the CDR3 is TGTGCCAGCAGCCCGCGACCGGGGGGCGAGCAGTACTTC.

This clonotype was observed a few times. V gene TRBV28 combines with J gene TRBJ1-1; D gene ambiguous. With 7 bases removed from V and 2 bases from J, the gap between germline ends came to 5 bases. CDR3 length equals 11 residues. Germline V gene data show CDR1 as MDHEN and CDR2 as SYDVKM. CDR3 protein: CASIENTEAFF. In nucleotides, the CDR3 is TGTGCCAGCATCGAAAACACTGAAGCTTTCTTT.